Listed here are 17 T cell receptor beta chains from one sample, sequenced in a study of shared clonotypes between healthy human individuals. CD45RO-negative, CCR7-positively selected cells formed the naive CD8 fraction, excluding terminally differentiated effector memory CD45RA+ cells. TCRdb's table, derived via immunoSEQ multiplex PCR, lists solely in-frame clones and lacks some. The sample has around 1.9 million clones, just under 95% seen once; the top ten hold more than 1.5%. The sample consisted of naive CD8+ T cells from PBMCs. The receptors were sampled from a man aged 18 to 29 in good health. Some clones in this sample may be carry-over from other donors' samples.

The chain is built from TRBV27 and TRBJ2-5, with a tentative D call TRBD2 (7 bases). The CDR3 is 15 residues long. The ends were cut back, 5 bases at V and 4 bases at J, with 17 bases in the middle. CDR1 is MNHEY, CDR2 SMNVEV, per germline (reference sequence). The CDR3 DNA is TGTGCCAGCAGTAAGGGGAGGGGGAGGCCAGAGACCCAGTACTTC. Its protein is CASSKGRGRPETQYF.

The gene calls are TRBV7-9 and TRBJ2-7; no clear D gene. Trimming removed 2 bases from V and 6 bases from J, with 11 bases in between. CDR1 is SEHNR, CDR2 FQNEAQ, per germline (reference sequence). The CDR3 covers 13 residues. For the CDR3, the DNA is TGTGCCAGCAGCTTAACCCCCCGCATCGAGCAGTACTTC. Its protein is CASSLTPRIEQYF.

The chain has TRBV2 and TRBJ2-1, with D perhaps matching TRBD2 (5 bases). The CDR3 has 15 amino acids. Per germline, CDR1 SNHLY and CDR2 FYNNEI. V was shortened by 3 bases and J by 0 bases, with 9 bases between the two germline ends. This CDR3 is CASSDIASSYNEQFF. The DNA of the CDR3 is TGTGCCAGCAGTGATATAGCGAGCTCCTACAATGAGCAGTTCTTC.

The chain's CDR3 is CASSLLSLEQYF. The DNA of the CDR3 is TGTGCCAGCAGCTTATTATCCCTCGAGCAGTACTTC. This chain connects TRBV11-2 to TRBJ2-7, with D hard to call. The germline gives CDR1 SGHAT, CDR2 FQNNGV. This CDR3 comprises 12 residues. V gave up 2 bases and J gave up 6 bases, with 8 bases separating them.

This chain connects TRBV28 to TRBJ1-1; 7 positions agree with TRBD1. The CDR3 length is 16 residues. Losses at the gene ends were 6 bases for V and 2 bases for J; bases not matched to a gene: 12. Germline assignment: CDR1 MDHEN and CDR2 SYDVKM. The CDR3 DNA is TGTGCCAGCAGCCTTAGGGGAACAGGGGCAAACACTGAAGCTTTCTTT. It yields the protein CASSLRGTGANTEAFF.

Only a few counts were recorded for this clone. V and J are TRBV4-1 and TRBJ1-5, with 7 bases aligning to TRBD1. In germline, CDR1 is MGHRA, CDR2 YSYEKL. The CDR3 runs 15 residues. Trimming at V came to 6 bases and at J to 4 bases, leaving 9 bases not matched to a gene. This CDR3 reads CASSQSVDRNQPQHF. The DNA of the CDR3 is TGCGCCAGCAGTCAATCAGTGGACAGGAATCAGCCCCAGCATTTT.

The chain has TRBV6-5 and TRBJ1-1; 7 bases match TRBD1. Germline V gene data show CDR1 as MNHEY and CDR2 as SVGAGI. Trimming at V came to 2 bases and at J to 9 bases, leaving 3 bases not matched to a gene. CDR3 length: 12 residues. The CDR3, as DNA: TGTGCCAGCAGTTACGACAGGGTTCAAGCTTTCTTT. This sequence encodes CASSYDRVQAFF.

Note on this clone: At the DNA level, this CDR3 is encoded by other sequences in the same sample as well. The chain recombines TRBV27 with TRBJ2-3; the D is unclear. V lost 2 bases and J 0 bases, leaving 9 bases between the germline ends. CDR1 MNHEY and CDR2 SMNVEV come from the germline V gene (reference sequence). The CDR3 runs 15 residues. This CDR3 reads CASSLGQASTDTQYF. The DNA for the CDR3 is TGTGCCAGCAGTTTAGGGCAGGCTAGCACAGATACGCAGTATTTT.

The genes are TRBV11-2 and TRBJ2-7, with D tentatively TRBD1 or TRBD2 (5 bases each). CDR1 and CDR2 from the germline V gene are SGHAT and FQNNGV. Trimming stripped 4 bases from V and 1 base from J, with 11 bases between. This CDR3 is 14 amino acids long. The CDR3 protein is CASSSRDGSYEQYF. The CDR3 nucleotides are TGTGCCAGCAGCTCCCGGGACGGTTCCTACGAGCAGTACTTC.

The chain carries TRBV5-8 and TRBJ2-7, with TRBD1 matching over 9 bases. CDR1 and CDR2 (germline): SGHTS, YDEGEE. CDR3 length equals 15 residues. Germline trimming cut 8 bases from V and 1 base from J; bases unmatched to any gene: 10. CDR3 in DNA: TGTGCCAGTTACATCCGGGACAGGGTGTCCTACGAGCAGTACTTC. Its protein product is CASYIRDRVSYEQYF.

This chain uses TRBV28 with TRBJ2-1; 10 bases line up with TRBD2. This CDR3 has 15 residues. V trimming: 4 bases; J trimming: 8 bases; junction bases outside the gene matches: 8. In germline, CDR1 is MDHEN, CDR2 SYDVKM. The CDR3 DNA sequence: TGTGCCAGCAGTTCAGGACTAGCGGAGGTGGATGAGCAGTTCTTC. Translation gives CASSSGLAEVDEQFF.

The V and J genes are TRBV10-3 and TRBJ2-1; D gene unclear. The CDR3 is made up of 14 amino acids. The V end lost 2 bases, the J end lost 2 bases, and 7 bases lay between the germline ends. Germline lookup yields CDR1 ENHRY and CDR2 SYGVKD. The CDR3 loop reads CAISEDGAYNEQFF. CDR3 sequence (DNA): TGTGCCATCAGTGAGGACGGCGCCTACAATGAGCAGTTCTTC.

The CDR3 DNA follows: TGTGCCAGCAGTCCCCGGGATGTCTCCTACGAGCAGTACTTC. Encoded protein: CASSPRDVSYEQYF. The chain combines TRBV28 with TRBJ2-7; D possibly corresponds to TRBD2 (5 bases). CDR3 length equals 14 residues. With 5 bases removed from V and 0 bases from J, the gap between germline ends came to 11 bases. The germline V gene has CDR1 MDHEN and CDR2 SYDVKM.

The J gene is TRBJ2-7, the V gene TRBV7-9, with D uncertain. The germline V and J ends were trimmed by 6 bases and 2 bases, with 5 bases remaining between them. The CDR3 consists of 11 residues. Germline V gives CDR1 SEHNR, CDR2 FQNEAQ (reference sequence). The chain's CDR3 is CASRDTYEQYF. The CDR3 bases are TGTGCCAGCAGGGATACCTACGAGCAGTACTTC.

The genes are TRBV7-6 and TRBJ2-1; 8 bases align to TRBD1. Looked up from germline, CDR1 is SGHVS and CDR2 is FNYEAQ. The CDR3 extends over 15 amino acids. Trimming removed 5 bases from V and 7 bases from J; junction bases left unmatched: 10. DNA of the CDR3: TGTGCCAGCAGCCGGCTGACAGGGGCTTTGAATGAGCAGTTCTTC. This codes for CASSRLTGALNEQFF.

Concerning this clone: This sample includes further DNA sequences coding for the same CDR3. This rearrangement joins TRBV7-9 to TRBJ1-5; no firm D call. The length of the CDR3 is 12 residues. Germline CDR1 SEHNR, CDR2 FQNEAQ (reference sequence). V was pared by 5 bases and J by 4 bases, with 6 bases between. CDR3 sequence (DNA): TGTGCCAGCAGCCCAGGAAATCAGCCCCAGCATTTT. This codes for CASSPGNQPQHF.

V usage is TRBV4-1 and J usage is TRBJ2-7; D ambiguous. The CDR3 is 13 amino acids. V lost 3 bases to trimming and J lost 4 bases, with 10 bases between them. The germline V gene encodes CDR1 MGHRA and CDR2 YSYEKL. CDR3 nucleotide sequence: TGCGCCAGCAGCCAGGTTCAGTTGTACGAGCAGTACTTC. It yields the protein CASSQVQLYEQYF.